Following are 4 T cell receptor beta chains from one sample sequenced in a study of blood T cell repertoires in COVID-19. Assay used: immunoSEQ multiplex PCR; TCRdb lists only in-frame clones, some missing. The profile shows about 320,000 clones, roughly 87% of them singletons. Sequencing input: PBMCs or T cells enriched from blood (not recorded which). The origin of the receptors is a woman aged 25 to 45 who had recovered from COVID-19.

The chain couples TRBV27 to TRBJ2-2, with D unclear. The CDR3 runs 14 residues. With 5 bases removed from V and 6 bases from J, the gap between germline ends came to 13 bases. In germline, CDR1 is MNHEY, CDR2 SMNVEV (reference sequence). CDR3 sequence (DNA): TGTGCCAGCAGTGACACCACACCACCCGGGGAGCTGTTTTTT. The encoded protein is CASSDTTPPGELFF.

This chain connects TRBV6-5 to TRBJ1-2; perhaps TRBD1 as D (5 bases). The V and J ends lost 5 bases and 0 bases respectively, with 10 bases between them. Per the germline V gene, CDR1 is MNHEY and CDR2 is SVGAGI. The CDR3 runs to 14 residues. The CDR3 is CASSKGLPNYGYTF. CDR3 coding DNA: TGTGCCAGCAGTAAGGGACTTCCTAACTATGGCTACACCTTC.

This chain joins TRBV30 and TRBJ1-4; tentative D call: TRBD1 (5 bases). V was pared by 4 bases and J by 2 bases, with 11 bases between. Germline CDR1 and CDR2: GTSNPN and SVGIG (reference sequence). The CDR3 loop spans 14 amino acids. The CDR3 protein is CAWTPGYTNEKLFF. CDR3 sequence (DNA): TGTGCCTGGACTCCAGGGTACACTAATGAAAAACTGTTTTTT. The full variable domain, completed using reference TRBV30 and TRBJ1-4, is SQTIHQWPATLVQPVGSPLSLECTVEGTSNPNLYWYRQAAGRGLQLLFYSVGIGQISSEVPQNLSASRPQDRQFILSSKKLLLSDSGFYLCAWTPGYTNEKLFFGSGTQLSVL.

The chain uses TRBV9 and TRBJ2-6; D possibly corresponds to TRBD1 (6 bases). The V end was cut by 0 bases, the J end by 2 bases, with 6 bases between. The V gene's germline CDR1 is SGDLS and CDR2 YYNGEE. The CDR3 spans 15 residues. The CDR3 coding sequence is TGTGCCAGCAGCGTAGCAGGGGCTGGGGCCAACGTCCTGACTTTC. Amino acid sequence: CASSVAGAGANVLTF.